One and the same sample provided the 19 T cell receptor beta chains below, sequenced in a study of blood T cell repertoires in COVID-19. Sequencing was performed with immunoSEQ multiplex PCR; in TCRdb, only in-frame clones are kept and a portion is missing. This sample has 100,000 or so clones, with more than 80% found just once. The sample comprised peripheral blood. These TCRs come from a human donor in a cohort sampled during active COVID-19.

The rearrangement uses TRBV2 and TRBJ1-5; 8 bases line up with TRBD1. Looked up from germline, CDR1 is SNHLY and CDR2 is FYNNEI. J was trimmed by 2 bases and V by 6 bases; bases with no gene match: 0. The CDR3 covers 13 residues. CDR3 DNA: TGTGCCAGCAGGGACAGGGGCAATCAGCCCCAGCATTTT. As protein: CASRDRGNQPQHF.

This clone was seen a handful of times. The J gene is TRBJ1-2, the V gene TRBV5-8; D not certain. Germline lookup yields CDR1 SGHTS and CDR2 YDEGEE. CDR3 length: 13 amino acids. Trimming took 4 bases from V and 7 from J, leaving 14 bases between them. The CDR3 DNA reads TGTGCCAGCAGCCATGAGCCCGCGGGTGGCTACACCTTC. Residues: CASSHEPAGGYTF.

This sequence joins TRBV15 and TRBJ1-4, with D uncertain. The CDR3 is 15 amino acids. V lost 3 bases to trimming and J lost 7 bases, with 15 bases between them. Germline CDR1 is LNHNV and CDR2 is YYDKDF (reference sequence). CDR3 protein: CATSRNPREGEKLFF. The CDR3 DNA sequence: TGTGCCACCAGCAGGAACCCTAGAGAAGGTGAAAAACTGTTTTTT.

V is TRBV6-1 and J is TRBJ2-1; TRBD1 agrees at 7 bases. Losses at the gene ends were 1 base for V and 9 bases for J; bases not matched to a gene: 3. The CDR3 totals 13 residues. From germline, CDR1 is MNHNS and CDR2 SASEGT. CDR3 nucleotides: TGTGCCAGCAGTGAAGACAGGGGCGGTGAGCAGTTCTTC. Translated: CASSEDRGGEQFF.

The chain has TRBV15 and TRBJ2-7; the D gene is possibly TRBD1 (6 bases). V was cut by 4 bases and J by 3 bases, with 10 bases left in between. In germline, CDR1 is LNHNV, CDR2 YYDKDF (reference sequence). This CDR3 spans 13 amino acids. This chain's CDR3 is CATSTDRRYEQYF. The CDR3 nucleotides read TGTGCCACCAGCACGGACAGACGCTACGAGCAGTACTTC.

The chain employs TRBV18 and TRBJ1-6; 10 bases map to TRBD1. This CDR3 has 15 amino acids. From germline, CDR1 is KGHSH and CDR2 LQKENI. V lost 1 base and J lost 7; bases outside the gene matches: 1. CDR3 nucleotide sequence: TGTGCCAGCTCACCACGGGGACAGGGGAATTCACCCCTCCACTTT. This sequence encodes CASSPRGQGNSPLHF. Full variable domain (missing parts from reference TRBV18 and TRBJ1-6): NAGVMQNPRHLVRRRGQEARLRCSPMKGHSHVYWYRQLPEEGLKFMVYLQKENIIDESGMPKERFSAEFPKEGPSILRIQQVVRGDSAAYFCASSPRGQGNSPLHFGNGTRLTVT.

CDR3 residues: CASSFFRGPTGELFF. The CDR3, as DNA: TGTGCCAGCAGCTTCTTCAGGGGACCCACCGGGGAGCTGTTTTTT. The rearrangement uses TRBV5-6 and TRBJ2-2; the D gene is possibly TRBD1 (6 bases). Germline-derived CDR1 and CDR2 are SGHDT and YYEEEE. V lost 2 bases and J lost 4, with 12 bases in between. The CDR3 consists of 15 residues.

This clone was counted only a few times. The CDR3 DNA sequence: TGTGCCAGCAGCTTCACTCCGGGACAGGGGAATCAGCCCCAGCATTTT. Protein: CASSFTPGQGNQPQHF. This sequence joins TRBV7-2 and TRBJ1-5, with 10 bases identical to TRBD1. Looked up from germline, CDR1 is SGHTA and CDR2 is FQGNSA. Trimming took 3 bases from V and 4 from J; bases not matched to a gene: 6. This CDR3 is built from 16 residues.

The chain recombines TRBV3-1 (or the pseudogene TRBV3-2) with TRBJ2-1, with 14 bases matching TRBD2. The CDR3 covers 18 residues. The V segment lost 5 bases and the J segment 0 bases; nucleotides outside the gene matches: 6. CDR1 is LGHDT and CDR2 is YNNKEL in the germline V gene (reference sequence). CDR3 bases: TGTGCCAGCAGCGTTCCGGGACTAGCGGGGGCCTCCTACAATGAGCAGTTCTTC. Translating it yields CASSVPGLAGASYNEQFF.

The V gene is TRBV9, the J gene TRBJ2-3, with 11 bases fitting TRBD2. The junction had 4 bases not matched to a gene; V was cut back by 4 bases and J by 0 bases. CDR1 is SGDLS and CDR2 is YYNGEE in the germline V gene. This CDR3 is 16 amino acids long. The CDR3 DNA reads TGTGCCAGCAGCACCCGACTAGCGGGGAGCACAGATACGCAGTATTTT. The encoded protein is CASSTRLAGSTDTQYF.

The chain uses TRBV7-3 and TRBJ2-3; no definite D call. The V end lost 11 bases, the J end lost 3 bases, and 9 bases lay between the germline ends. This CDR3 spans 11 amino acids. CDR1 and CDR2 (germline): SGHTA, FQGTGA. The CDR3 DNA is TGTGCCCCGATCCTAACAGATACGCAGTATTTT. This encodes CAPILTDTQYF.

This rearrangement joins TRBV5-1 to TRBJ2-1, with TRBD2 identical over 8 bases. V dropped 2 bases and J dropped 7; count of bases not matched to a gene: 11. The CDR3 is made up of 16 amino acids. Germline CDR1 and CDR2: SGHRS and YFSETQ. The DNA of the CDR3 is TGCGCCAGCAGCTTAAGCGGGGGCGGGGTACAGAATGAGCAGTTCTTC. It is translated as CASSLSGGGVQNEQFF.

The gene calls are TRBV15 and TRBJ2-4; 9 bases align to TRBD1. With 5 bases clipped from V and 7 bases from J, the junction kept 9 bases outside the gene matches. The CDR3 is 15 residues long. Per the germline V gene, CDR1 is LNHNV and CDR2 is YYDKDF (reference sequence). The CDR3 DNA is TGTGCCACCAGCCGACCCCCGGGACAGGGTAACATTCAGTACTTC. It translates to CATSRPPGQGNIQYF.

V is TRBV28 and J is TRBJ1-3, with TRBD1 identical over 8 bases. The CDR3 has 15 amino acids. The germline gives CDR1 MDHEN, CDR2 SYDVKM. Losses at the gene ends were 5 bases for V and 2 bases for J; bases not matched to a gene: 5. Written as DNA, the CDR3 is TGTGCCAGCAGTCCTCCGGGACAGGCTGGAAACACCATATATTTT. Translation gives CASSPPGQAGNTIYF.

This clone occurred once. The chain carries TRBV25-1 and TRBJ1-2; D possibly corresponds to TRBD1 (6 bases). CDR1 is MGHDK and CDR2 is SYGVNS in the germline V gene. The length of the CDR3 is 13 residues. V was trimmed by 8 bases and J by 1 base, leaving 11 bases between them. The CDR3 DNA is TGTGCCAGCTCCCGGGACATTAACTATGGCTACACCTTC. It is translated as CASSRDINYGYTF.

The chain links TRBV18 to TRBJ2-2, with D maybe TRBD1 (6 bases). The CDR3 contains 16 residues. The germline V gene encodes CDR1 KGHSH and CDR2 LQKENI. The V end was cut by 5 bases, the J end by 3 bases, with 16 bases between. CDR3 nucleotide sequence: TGTGCCAGCTCAACGAGACAGGCTAGGGACACCGGGGAGCTGTTTTTT. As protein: CASSTRQARDTGELFF.

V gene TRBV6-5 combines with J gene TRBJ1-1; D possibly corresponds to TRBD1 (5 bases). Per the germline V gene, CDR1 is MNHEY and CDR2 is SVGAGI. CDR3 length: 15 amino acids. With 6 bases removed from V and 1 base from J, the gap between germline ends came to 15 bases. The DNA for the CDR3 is TGTGCCAGCAGCGTCGGGGGGATTGCGAACACTGAAGCTTTCTTT. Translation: CASSVGGIANTEAFF.

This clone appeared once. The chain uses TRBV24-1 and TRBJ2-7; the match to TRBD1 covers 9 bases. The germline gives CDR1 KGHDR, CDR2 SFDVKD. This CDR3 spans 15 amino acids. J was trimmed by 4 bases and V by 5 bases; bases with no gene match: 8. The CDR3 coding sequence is TGTGCCACCAGTGGTCCGGGACAGGGTGGGTACGAGCAGTACTTC. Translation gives CATSGPGQGGYEQYF.

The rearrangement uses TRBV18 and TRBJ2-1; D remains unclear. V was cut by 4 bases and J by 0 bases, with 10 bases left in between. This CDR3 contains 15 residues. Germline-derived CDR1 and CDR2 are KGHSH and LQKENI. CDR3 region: CASSHGRNSYNEQFF. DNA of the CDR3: TGTGCCAGCTCACATGGGCGTAACTCCTACAATGAGCAGTTCTTC.